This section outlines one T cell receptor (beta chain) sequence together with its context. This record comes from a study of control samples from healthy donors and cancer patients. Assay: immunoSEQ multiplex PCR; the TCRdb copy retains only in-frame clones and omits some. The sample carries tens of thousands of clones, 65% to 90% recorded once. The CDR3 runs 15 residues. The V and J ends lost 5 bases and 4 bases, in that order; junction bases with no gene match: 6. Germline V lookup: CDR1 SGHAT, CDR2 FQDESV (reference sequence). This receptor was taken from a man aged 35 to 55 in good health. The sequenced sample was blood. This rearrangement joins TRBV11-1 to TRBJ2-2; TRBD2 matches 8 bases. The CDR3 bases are TGTGCCAGCAGCCAGGGACGGGAGGGCACCGGGGAGCTGTTTTTT. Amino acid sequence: CASSQGREGTGELFF.